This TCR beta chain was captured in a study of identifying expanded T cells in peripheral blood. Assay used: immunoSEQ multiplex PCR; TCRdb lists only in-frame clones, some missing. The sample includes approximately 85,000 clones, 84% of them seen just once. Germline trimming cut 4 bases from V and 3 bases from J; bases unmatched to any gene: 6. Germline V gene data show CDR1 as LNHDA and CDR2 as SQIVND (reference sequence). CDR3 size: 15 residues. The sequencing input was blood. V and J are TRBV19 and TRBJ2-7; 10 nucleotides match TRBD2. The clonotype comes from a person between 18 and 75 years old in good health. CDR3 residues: CASSTTSGNNYEQYF. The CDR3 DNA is TGTGCCAGTAGTACAACTAGCGGGAATAACTACGAGCAGTACTTC.